This is a list of T cell receptor beta chains from one sample in a study of cytomegalovirus exposure and HLA in healthy donors. Assay used: immunoSEQ multiplex PCR; TCRdb lists only in-frame clones, some missing. Altogether 130,000 to 150,000 clones are present, 89% being singletons, with the ten largest covering 9% to 9.5%. Material for sequencing was PBMCs. The receptor source for this set is a woman aged 18-30 years in good health and CMV-seropositive. Both conserved end residues are part of each CDR3. D genes are given only for firm matches. Rows give clone size only sometimes, using once, few, many, or a class for an expanded clone.

j_gene | v_gene | abundance | d_gene | CDR3nt | CDR3aa
TRBJ2-7 | TRBV30 | - | TRBD2 | TGTGCCTGGGCGGGAGTTTACGAGCAGTACTTC | CAWAGVYEQYF
TRBJ2-5 | TRBV30 | - | - | TGTGCCGGGCGGGGAGAGACCCAGTACTTC | CAGRGETQYF
TRBJ2-1 | TRBV9 | - | - | TGTGCCAGCAGCGTAGAAGGGCGGGCCTCCTACAATGAGCAGTTCTTC | CASSVEGRASYNEQFF
TRBJ1-5 | TRBV7-2 | once | TRBD1 | TGTGCCAGCAGCTTGAGACAGGGTGGCAATCAGCCCCAGCATTTT | CASSLRQGGNQPQHF
TRBJ1-3 | TRBV9 | few | - | TGTGCCAGCAGCCAGGACACACTATCTGGAAACACCATATATTTT | CASSQDTLSGNTIYF
TRBJ1-1 | TRBV5-1 | - | - | TGCGCCAGCAGCTCCGACAGATCGAACACTGAAGCTTTCTTT | CASSSDRSNTEAFF
TRBJ1-2 | TRBV7-2 | - | TRBD1 | TGTGCCAGCAGCTTTGACAGGGGCTCTGGCTACACCTTC | CASSFDRGSGYTF
TRBJ2-5 | TRBV27 | - | - | TGTGCCAGCAGTTTGGGGGCTCTGGGAGAGACCCAGTACTTC | CASSLGALGETQYF
TRBJ2-5 | TRBV13 | - | - | TGTGCCAGCAGCTTAAGGGGGCAAGAGACCCAGTACTTC | CASSLRGQETQYF
TRBJ1-2 | TRBV6-1 | - | - | TGTGCCAGCAGTCCCACCGGGGCGCGGGGTGGCTACACCTTC | CASSPTGARGGYTF
TRBJ1-4 | TRBV5-1 | - | - | TGCGCCAGCAGCTTGGCGGGGGGCCAGAATGAAAAACTGTTTTTT | CASSLAGGQNEKLFF
TRBJ2-3 | TRBV27 | once | TRBD1 | TGTGCCAGCAGTCTACAGGGGCTCTTCCCAGATACGCAGTATTTT | CASSLQGLFPDTQYF
TRBJ1-6 | TRBV5-3 | - | TRBD1 | TGTGCCAGAAGCTCAGGGGGTAGGAATTCACCCCTCCACTTT | CARSSGGRNSPLHF
TRBJ1-2 | TRBV28 | - | TRBD1 | TGTGCCAGCGCCACAGGGGGCGCCAGGGGCTACACCTTC | CASATGGARGYTF
TRBJ2-1 | TRBV7-8 | - | TRBD2 | TGTGCCAGCAGCCCACGGGGGGGTGGGTCCTACAATGAGCAGTTCTTC | CASSPRGGGSYNEQFF
TRBJ2-2 | TRBV4-1 | - | TRBD1 | TGCGCCAGCAGCCGAATCTCAAGTTCGGGACAGACGAACACCGGGGAGCTGTTTTTT | CASSRISSSGQTNTGELFF
TRBJ1-5 | TRBV2 | few | TRBD1 | TGTGCCAGCAGTCATGACAGGGATCAGCCCCAGCATTTT | CASSHDRDQPQHF
TRBJ2-5 | TRBV5-1 | - | TRBD2 | TGCGCCAGCAGCTTCTGGGGAGGGGAGACCCAGTACTTC | CASSFWGGETQYF
TRBJ2-7 | TRBV7-2 | - | - | TGTGCCAGCAGCCTGCTAACCGGGACTCCTACCTACGAGCAGTACTTC | CASSLLTGTPTYEQYF
TRBJ2-1 | TRBV5-1 | - | - | TGCGCCAGCAGCTTCGGCCAGGGCCCCCACAATGAGCAGTTCTTC | CASSFGQGPHNEQFF
TRBJ2-3 | TRBV5-6 | once | TRBD2 | TGTGCCAGCACCCTCCTGACTAGCGGGGGGCCAGATACGCAGTATTTT | CASTLLTSGGPDTQYF
TRBJ2-3 | TRBV9 | - | - | TGTGCCAGCAGCCTAGGTAGGGGGAACTCCCCAGATACGCAGTATTTT | CASSLGRGNSPDTQYF
TRBJ1-4 | TRBV5-1 | - | TRBD1 | TGCGCCAGCACCACGGACAGGGCAGATGAAAAACTGTTTTTT | CASTTDRADEKLFF
TRBJ2-5 | TRBV7-2 | - | TRBD2 | TGTGCCAGCAGCTTTAGCGCTCTAGCGGGGAAGTCCCAGTACTTC | CASSFSALAGKSQYF
TRBJ2-1 | TRBV30 | - | - | TGTGCCTGGAGTGTTAGACAGGACAATGAGCAGTTCTTC | CAWSVRQDNEQFF
TRBJ2-3 | TRBV4-2 | - | TRBD2 | TGTGCCAGCGCGCATTTAGTGGGGGGGAACACAGATACGCAGTATTTT | CASAHLVGGNTDTQYF
TRBJ1-3 | TRBV27 | - | - | TGTGCCAGCAGTCTACAGGGAAGGTCTGGAAACACCATATATTTT | CASSLQGRSGNTIYF
TRBJ2-7 | TRBV4-2 | - | TRBD1 | TGTGCCAGCAGCCAAGTGGGCTCCGGGACAGCGTTTTACGAGCAGTACTTC | CASSQVGSGTAFYEQYF
TRBJ1-2 | TRBV23-1 | - | TRBD1 | TGCGCCAGCATCCTCTGGCCGGGACAGGGGGCTGACTATGGCTACACCTTC | CASILWPGQGADYGYTF